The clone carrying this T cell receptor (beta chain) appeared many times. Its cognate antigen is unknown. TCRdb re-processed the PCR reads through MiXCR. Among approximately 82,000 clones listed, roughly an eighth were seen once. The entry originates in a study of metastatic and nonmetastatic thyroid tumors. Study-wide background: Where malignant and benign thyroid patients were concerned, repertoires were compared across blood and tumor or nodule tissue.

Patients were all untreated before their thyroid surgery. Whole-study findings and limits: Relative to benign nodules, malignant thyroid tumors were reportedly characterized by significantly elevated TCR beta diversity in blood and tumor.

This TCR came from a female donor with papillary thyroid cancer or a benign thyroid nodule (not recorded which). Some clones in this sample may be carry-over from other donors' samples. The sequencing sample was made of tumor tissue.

The CDR3 loop is CASSYSLSRTHYEQYF. In nucleotides, the CDR3 is TGTGCCAGCAGTTACTCCCTTAGCCGAACCCACTACGAGCAGTACTTC. The genes are TRBV6-5 and TRBJ2-7; D gene uncertain. CDR3 length: 16 residues. V was pared by 0 bases and J by 3 bases, with 15 bases between. Looked up from germline, CDR1 is MNHEY and CDR2 is SVGAGI.